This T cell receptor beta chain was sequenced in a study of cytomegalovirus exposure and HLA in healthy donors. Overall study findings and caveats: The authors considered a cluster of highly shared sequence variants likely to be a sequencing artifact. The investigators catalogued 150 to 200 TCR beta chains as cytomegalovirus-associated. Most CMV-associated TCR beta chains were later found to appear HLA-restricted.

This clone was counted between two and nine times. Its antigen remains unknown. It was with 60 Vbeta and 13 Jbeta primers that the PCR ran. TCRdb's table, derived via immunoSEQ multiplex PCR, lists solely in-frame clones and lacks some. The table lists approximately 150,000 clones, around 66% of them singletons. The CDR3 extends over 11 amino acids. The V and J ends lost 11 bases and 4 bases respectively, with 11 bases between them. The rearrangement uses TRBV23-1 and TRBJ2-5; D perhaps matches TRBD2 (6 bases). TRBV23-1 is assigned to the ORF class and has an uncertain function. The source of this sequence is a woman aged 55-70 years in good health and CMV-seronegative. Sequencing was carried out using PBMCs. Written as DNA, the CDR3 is TGCGCCCGACGGGGGTTAGAGACCCAGTACTTC. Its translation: CARRGLETQYF.